These 17 T cell receptor beta chains originate from one sample sequenced in a study of shared clonotypes between healthy human individuals. Generated by immunoSEQ multiplex PCR, the TCRdb table keeps only in-frame clones and is missing some. The table has some 2,000,000 clones, 85% to 95% seen once. The naive CD8 population came from CD45RO-negative cells selected for CCR7, without terminally differentiated effector memory CD45RA+ cells. The sequencing input was naive CD8+ T cells sorted from blood. These receptors were obtained from a young man in good health.

The chain is built from TRBV5-6 and TRBJ2-7, with a possible D match to TRBD1 (6 bases). V lost 5 bases and J lost 5, with 17 bases in between. CDR3 length equals 14 residues. Germline V gene sequence: CDR1 SGHDT, CDR2 YYEEEE. CDR3 DNA: TGTGCCAGCAGGTCCCAGGGGTCACCCCACGAGCAGTACTTC. It translates to CASRSQGSPHEQYF. Full variable domain (outside the CDR3, taken from reference TRBV5-6 and TRBJ2-7): DAGVTQSPTHLIKTRGQQVTLRCSPKSGHDTVSWYQQALGQGPQFIFQYYEEEERQRGNFPDRFSGHQFPNYSSELNVNALLLGDSALYLCASRSQGSPHEQYFGPGTRLTVT.

V usage is TRBV10-1 and J usage is TRBJ2-3; D call uncertain. Germline assignment: CDR1 WNHNN and CDR2 SYGVQD (reference sequence). The length of the CDR3 is 13 residues. Deletions cut 1 base from V and 6 bases from J, with 8 bases between. The chain's CDR3 is CASSEYARDTQYF. For the CDR3, the DNA is TGCGCCAGCAGTGAGTACGCCAGGGATACGCAGTATTTT.

J is TRBJ2-7 and V is TRBV21-1; no check of the table's D call, TRBD2, against the DNA was made. TRBV21-1 is a documented pseudogene. The CDR3 is 14 amino acids. CDR3 protein: CASSKNNEPYEQYF. CDR3 DNA sequence: TGTGCCAGCAGCAAAAATAACGAGCCCTACGAGCAGTACTTC.

As DNA, the CDR3 is TGTGCCAGTATGGCCTACTCTGGGGCCAACGTCCTGACTTTC. Its protein is CASMAYSGANVLTF. This chain connects TRBV19 to TRBJ2-6; D unresolved. Trimming stripped 7 bases from V and 0 bases from J, with 7 bases between. CDR3 size: 14 residues. CDR1 is LNHDA, CDR2 SQIVND, per germline (reference sequence).

This clone turned up a few times. The V gene is TRBV14, the J gene TRBJ1-5; the D is unclear. Trimming removed 0 bases at V and 8 bases at J, with 14 bases between. This CDR3 has 15 residues. Per the germline V gene, CDR1 is SGHDN and CDR2 is FVKESK. CDR3 protein: CASSQDSEVQKPQHF. For the CDR3, the DNA is TGTGCCAGCAGCCAAGACTCTGAGGTTCAAAAGCCCCAGCATTTT.

The chain is built from TRBV7-8 and TRBJ2-7; 9 bases match TRBD2. This CDR3 has 15 amino acids. Germline V lookup: CDR1 SGHVS, CDR2 FQNEAQ. V was clipped by 1 base and J by 0 bases; unmatched bases: 1. The CDR3 here is CASSLGLAASYEQYF. For the CDR3, the DNA is TGTGCCAGCAGCTTAGGACTAGCGGCCTCCTACGAGCAGTACTTC.

Only one count was recorded for this clone. V gene TRBV4-3 combines with J gene TRBJ2-7, with a possible D match to TRBD1 (5 bases). The CDR3 extends over 15 amino acids. The V gene's germline CDR1 is LGHNA and CDR2 YSLEER. V lost 1 base and J lost 2, with 12 bases in between. The CDR3 DNA reads as TGCGCCAGCAGCCAAGTAGGGGATCCGACCTACGAGCAGTACTTC. Encoded protein: CASSQVGDPTYEQYF.

This clone was seen a single time. The V call is TRBV9, the J call TRBJ2-2; D assignment may be TRBD1 or TRBD2 (5 bases each). The CDR3 totals 15 residues. The germline V gene has CDR1 SGDLS and CDR2 YYNGEE. Trimming shortened V by 3 bases and J by 2 bases, and 11 bases separated the two germline ends. The CDR3 loop is CASSAQGANTGELFF. In nucleotides, the CDR3 is TGTGCCAGCAGCGCGCAGGGAGCTAACACCGGGGAGCTGTTTTTT.

The gene calls are TRBV9 and TRBJ2-1, with 9 bases aligning to TRBD1. The CDR3 is made up of 15 amino acids. Germline CDR1 SGDLS, CDR2 YYNGEE. J lost 8 bases, V lost 5 bases, and 11 bases had no gene match. The CDR3 sequence is CASSVTGTGLDEQFF. CDR3 DNA sequence: TGTGCCAGCAGTGTCACCGGGACAGGGTTGGATGAGCAGTTCTTC.

This clone was observed many times. This chain uses TRBV2 with TRBJ2-1, with TRBD1 as a possible D gene (5 bases). Trimming took 3 bases from V and 0 from J, leaving 9 bases between them. The CDR3 length is 15 residues. Germline values: CDR1 SNHLY, CDR2 FYNNEI. In DNA, the CDR3 is TGTGCCAGCAGTGAGGGGCTGAACTCCTACAATGAGCAGTTCTTC. It yields the protein CASSEGLNSYNEQFF.

This clone was detected once. This chain uses TRBV5-1 with TRBJ2-4, with a tentative D call TRBD1 (6 bases). Germline loops: CDR1 SGHRS, CDR2 YFSETQ. The CDR3 has 17 residues. V was cut by 4 bases and J by 1 base, with 18 bases left in between. The CDR3, as DNA: TGCGCCAGCAGCCCACTACCTTCAGGGGAGGCCAAAAACATTCAGTACTTC. Translating gives CASSPLPSGEAKNIQYF.

This clone is a singleton in its sample. This sample includes further DNA sequences coding for the same CDR3. The rearrangement links TRBV9 to TRBJ2-3, with D perhaps matching TRBD2 (6 bases). CDR3 length: 14 amino acids. CDR1 SGDLS and CDR2 YYNGEE come from the germline V gene. V dropped 0 bases and J dropped 4 bases, with 9 bases sitting between them. DNA of the CDR3: TGTGCCAGCAGCGTAGCCGGGAGCGCAGATACGCAGTATTTT. Its translation is CASSVAGSADTQYF.

J is TRBJ1-2 and V is TRBV7-9; TRBD1 is a possible D gene (5 bases). The V end lost 0 bases, the J end lost 2 bases, and 7 bases lay between the germline ends. Germline values: CDR1 SEHNR, CDR2 FQNEAQ (reference sequence). The CDR3 is made up of 14 amino acids. The CDR3 here is CASSLAQGNYGYTF. The CDR3 DNA follows: TGTGCCAGCAGCTTAGCGCAGGGAAACTATGGCTACACCTTC.

The CDR3 loop is CASGLVVDEQFF. The CDR3, as DNA: TGTGCTAGTGGTTTGGTTGTCGATGAGCAGTTCTTC. V and J are TRBV12-5 and TRBJ2-1, with D unresolved. Trimming shortened V by 0 bases and J by 8 bases, and 5 bases separated the two germline ends. Germline loops: CDR1 LGHNT, CDR2 FRNRAP. The CDR3 has 12 residues.

The rearrangement joins TRBV7-9 to TRBJ2-7, with D hard to call. The CDR3 spans 18 residues. V was pared by 2 bases and J by 0 bases, with 20 bases between. From germline, CDR1 is SEHNR and CDR2 FQNEAQ (reference sequence). This CDR3 reads CASSLTRGSVWSSYEQYF. The CDR3 bases are TGTGCCAGCAGCTTAACGCGTGGTTCAGTCTGGAGCTCCTACGAGCAGTACTTC.

With respect to this clone: The sample contains more than one DNA sequence encoding this CDR3. The rearrangement links TRBV5-8 to TRBJ2-1; D ambiguous. Germline V lookup: CDR1 SGHTS, CDR2 YDEGEE. This CDR3 contains 15 residues. Trimming stripped 0 bases from V and 0 bases from J, with 7 bases between. CDR3 DNA sequence: TGTGCCAGCAGCTTGGCCCCGAGCTCCTACAATGAGCAGTTCTTC. This gives the protein CASSLAPSSYNEQFF.

This rearrangement joins TRBV28 to TRBJ1-2; 8 nucleotides agree with TRBD1. With 1 base clipped from V and 4 bases from J, the junction kept 8 bases outside the gene matches. The germline V gene has CDR1 MDHEN and CDR2 SYDVKM. The CDR3 totals 16 residues. The CDR3 nucleotides read TGTGCCAGCAGTTTATTCAGGGGGCTGCTAACCTATGGCTACACCTTC. Translating it yields CASSLFRGLLTYGYTF.